This TCR beta chain was profiled in a study of cytomegalovirus exposure and HLA in healthy donors. A multiplex PCR was run with 60 Vbeta primers and 13 Jbeta primers. TCRdb's table, derived via immunoSEQ multiplex PCR, lists solely in-frame clones and lacks some. Here the sample spans about 160,000 clones, approximately 80% being singletons. The donors were healthy bone marrow donors. CDR3 length equals 14 residues. Germline CDR1 and CDR2: MDHEN and SYDVKM. The ends lost 4 bases at V and 9 bases at J; junction bases unmatched: 7. The V and J genes are TRBV28 and TRBJ1-5; 9 bases fit TRBD1. Material: PBMCs. This TCR came from a woman aged 40 to 50 in good health and CMV-seropositive. This CDR3 reads CASSSGQGVWPQHF. CDR3 sequence (DNA): TGTGCCAGCAGTTCGGGACAGGGAGTATGGCCCCAGCATTTT.